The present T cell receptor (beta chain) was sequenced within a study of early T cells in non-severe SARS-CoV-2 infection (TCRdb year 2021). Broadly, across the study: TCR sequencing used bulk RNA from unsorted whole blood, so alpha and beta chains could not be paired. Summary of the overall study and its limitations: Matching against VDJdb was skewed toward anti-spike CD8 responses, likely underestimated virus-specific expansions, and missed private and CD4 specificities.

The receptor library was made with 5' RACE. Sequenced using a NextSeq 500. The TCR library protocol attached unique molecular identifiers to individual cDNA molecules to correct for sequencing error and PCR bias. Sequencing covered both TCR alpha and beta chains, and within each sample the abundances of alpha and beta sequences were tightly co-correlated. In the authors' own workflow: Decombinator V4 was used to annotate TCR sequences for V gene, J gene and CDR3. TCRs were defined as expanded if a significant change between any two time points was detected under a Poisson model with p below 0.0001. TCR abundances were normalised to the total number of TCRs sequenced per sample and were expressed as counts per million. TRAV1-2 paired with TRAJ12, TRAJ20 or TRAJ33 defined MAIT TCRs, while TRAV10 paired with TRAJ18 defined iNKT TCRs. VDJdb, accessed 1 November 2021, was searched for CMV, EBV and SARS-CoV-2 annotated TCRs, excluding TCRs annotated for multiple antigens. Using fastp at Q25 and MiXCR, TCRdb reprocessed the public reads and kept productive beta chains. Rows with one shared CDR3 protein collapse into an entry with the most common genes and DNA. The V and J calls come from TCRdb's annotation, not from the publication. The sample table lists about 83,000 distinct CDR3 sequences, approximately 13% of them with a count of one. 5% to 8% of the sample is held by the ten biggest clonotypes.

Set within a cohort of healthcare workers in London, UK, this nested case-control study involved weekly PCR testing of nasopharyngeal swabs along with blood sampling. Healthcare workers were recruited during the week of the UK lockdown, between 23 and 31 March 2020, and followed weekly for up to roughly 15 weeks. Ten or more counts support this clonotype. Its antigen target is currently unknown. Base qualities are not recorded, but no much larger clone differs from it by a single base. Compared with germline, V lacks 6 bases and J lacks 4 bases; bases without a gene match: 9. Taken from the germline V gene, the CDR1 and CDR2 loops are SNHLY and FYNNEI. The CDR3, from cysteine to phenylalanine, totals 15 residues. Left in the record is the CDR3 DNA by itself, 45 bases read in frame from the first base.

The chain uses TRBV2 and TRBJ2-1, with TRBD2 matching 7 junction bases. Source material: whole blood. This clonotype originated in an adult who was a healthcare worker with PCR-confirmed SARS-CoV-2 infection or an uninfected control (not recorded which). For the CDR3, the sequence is CASRVGLAEYNEQFF. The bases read TGTGCCAGCAGGGTAGGGCTAGCGGAGTACAATGAGCAGTTCTTC.